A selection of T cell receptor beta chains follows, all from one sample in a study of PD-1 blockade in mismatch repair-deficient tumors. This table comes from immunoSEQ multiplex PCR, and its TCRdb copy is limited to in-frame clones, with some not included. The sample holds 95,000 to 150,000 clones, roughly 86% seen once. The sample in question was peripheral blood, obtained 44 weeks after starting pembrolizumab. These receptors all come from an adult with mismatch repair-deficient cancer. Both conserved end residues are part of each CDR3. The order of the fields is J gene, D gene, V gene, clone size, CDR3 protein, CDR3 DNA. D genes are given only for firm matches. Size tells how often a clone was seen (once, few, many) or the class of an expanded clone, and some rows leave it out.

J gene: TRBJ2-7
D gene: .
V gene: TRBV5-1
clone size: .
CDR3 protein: CASSPRQGMRSYEQYF
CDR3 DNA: TGCGCCAGCAGCCCGAGGCAGGGCATGAGGTCCTACGAGCAGTACTTC

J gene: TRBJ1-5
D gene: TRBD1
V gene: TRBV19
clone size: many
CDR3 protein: CASSVRTGHSNQPQHF
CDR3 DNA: TGTGCCAGTAGTGTAAGGACAGGACATAGCAATCAGCCCCAGCATTTT

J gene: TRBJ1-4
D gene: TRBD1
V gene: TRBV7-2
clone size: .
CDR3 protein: CASRPGGRGEKLFF
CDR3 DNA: TGTGCCAGCAGACCAGGGGGCCGGGGGGAAAAACTGTTTTTT

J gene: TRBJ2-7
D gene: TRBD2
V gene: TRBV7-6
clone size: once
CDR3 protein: CASSHRLAGGGEQYF
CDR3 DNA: TGTGCCAGCAGCCATAGACTAGCGGGAGGGGGCGAGCAGTACTTC

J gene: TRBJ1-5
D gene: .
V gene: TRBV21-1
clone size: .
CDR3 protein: CASSMVDNQPQHF
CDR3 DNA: TGTGCCAGCAGCATGGTGGATAATCAGCCCCAGCATTTT

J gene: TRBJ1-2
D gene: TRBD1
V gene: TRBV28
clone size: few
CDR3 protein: CASSARGQVGNGYTF
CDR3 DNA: TGTGCCAGCAGTGCCAGGGGGCAAGTGGGTAATGGCTACACCTTC

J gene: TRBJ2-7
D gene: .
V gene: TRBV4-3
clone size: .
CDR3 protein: CASSQDRGGGRKQYF
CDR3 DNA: TGCGCCAGCAGCCAAGATCGGGGAGGGGGTCGCAAGCAGTACTTC

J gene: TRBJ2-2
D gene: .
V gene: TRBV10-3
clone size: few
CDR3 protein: CAISFSGELFF
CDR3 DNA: TGTGCCATCAGCTTCTCCGGGGAGCTGTTTTTT

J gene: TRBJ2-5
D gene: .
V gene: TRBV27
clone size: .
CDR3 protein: CASSSMGAFQETQYF
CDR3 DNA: TGTGCCAGCAGTTCCATGGGGGCTTTCCAAGAGACCCAGTACTTC

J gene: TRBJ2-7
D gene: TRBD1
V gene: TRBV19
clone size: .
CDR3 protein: CASRGPPGQGTHYEQYF
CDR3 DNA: TGTGCCAGTAGGGGACCACCGGGACAGGGGACGCACTACGAGCAGTACTTC

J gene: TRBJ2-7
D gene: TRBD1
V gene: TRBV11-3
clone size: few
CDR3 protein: CASSLGTGSDEQYF
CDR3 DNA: TGTGCCAGCAGCTTAGGGACAGGGTCCGACGAGCAGTACTTC

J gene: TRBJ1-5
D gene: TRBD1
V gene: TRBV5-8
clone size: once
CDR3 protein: CASSGTGFWHQPQHF
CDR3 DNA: TGTGCCAGCAGCGGGACAGGTTTTTGGCATCAGCCCCAGCATTTT

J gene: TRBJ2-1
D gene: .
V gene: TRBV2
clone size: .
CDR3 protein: CASSEEKGNYNEQFF
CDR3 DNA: TGTGCCAGCAGTGAAGAGAAAGGAAATTACAATGAGCAGTTCTTC

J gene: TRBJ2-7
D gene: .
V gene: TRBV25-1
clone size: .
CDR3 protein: CASSAGESTYEQYF
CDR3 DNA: TGTGCCAGCAGTGCGGGCGAGTCAACCTACGAGCAGTACTTC

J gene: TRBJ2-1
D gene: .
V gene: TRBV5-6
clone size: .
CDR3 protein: CASGLGHNEQFF
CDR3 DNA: TGTGCCAGCGGGCTGGGGCACAATGAGCAGTTCTTC

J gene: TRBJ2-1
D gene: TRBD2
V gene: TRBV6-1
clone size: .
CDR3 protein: CASSEATAQREGGHNEQFF
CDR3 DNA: TGTGCCAGCAGTGAAGCCACAGCACAGCGGGAGGGGGGCCACAATGAGCAGTTCTTC

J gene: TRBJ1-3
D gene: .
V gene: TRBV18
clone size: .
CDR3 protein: CASSPPDTFSGNTIYF
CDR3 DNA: TGTGCCAGCTCACCGCCAGACACCTTCTCTGGAAACACCATATATTTT

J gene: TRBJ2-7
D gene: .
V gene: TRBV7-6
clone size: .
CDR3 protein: CASASGSNYEQYF
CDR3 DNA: TGTGCCAGCGCTTCGGGGAGTAACTACGAGCAGTACTTC

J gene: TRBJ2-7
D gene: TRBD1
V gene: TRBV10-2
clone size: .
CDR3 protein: CASSNPGTGLFEQYF
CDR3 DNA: TGCGCCAGCAGCAACCCAGGGACAGGGTTATTCGAGCAGTACTTC

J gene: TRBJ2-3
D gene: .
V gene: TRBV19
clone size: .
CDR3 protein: CASSIEGGTDTQYF
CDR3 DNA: TGTGCCAGTAGTATAGAGGGAGGCACAGATACGCAGTATTTT

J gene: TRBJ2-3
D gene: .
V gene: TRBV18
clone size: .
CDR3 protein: CASSPTLESADTQYF
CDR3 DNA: TGTGCCAGCTCACCCACCTTGGAGAGTGCAGATACGCAGTATTTT

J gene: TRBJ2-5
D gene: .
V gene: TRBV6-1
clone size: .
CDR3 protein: CASSEASRETQYF
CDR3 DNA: TGTGCCAGCAGTGAAGCTTCCAGGGAGACCCAGTACTTC

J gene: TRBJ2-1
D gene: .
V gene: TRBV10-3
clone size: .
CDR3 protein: CAISESGTNYNEQFF
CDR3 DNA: TGTGCCATCAGTGAGTCCGGGACAAACTACAATGAGCAGTTCTTC

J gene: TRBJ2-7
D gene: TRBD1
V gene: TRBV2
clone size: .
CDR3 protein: CASSFRDRTYEQYF
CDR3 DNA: TGTGCCAGCAGTTTCCGGGACAGAACCTACGAGCAGTACTTC

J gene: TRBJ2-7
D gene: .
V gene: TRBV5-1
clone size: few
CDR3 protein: CASSLEEGGEQYF
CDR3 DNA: TGCGCCAGCAGCTTGGAAGAGGGTGGTGAGCAGTACTTC

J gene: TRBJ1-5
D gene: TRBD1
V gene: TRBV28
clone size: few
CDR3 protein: CASSSTTGGGYQPQHF
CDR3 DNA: TGTGCCAGCAGTTCCACAACAGGGGGCGGCTATCAGCCCCAGCATTTT

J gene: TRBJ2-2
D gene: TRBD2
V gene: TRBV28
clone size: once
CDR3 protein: CASSSLAGGVTGELFF
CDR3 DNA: TGTGCCAGCAGCTCACTAGCGGGAGGGGTCACCGGGGAGCTGTTTTTT

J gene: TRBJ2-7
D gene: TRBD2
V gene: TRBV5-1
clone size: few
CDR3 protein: CASSLPGLAGVDF
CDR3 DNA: TGCGCCAGCAGCTTACCGGGACTAGCGGGAGTGGACTTC

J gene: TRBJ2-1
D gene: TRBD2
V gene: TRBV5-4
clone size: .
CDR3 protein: CASSLGTSGSNEQFF
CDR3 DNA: TGTGCCAGCAGCTTAGGGACTAGCGGGTCCAATGAGCAGTTCTTC

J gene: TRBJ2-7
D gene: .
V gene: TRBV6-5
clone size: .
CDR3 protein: CASRPQGSEQYF
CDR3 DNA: TGTGCCAGCAGACCCCAGGGAAGCGAGCAGTACTTC

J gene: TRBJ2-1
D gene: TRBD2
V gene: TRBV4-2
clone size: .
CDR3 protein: CASSHLLGSGRADNEQFF
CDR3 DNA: TGTGCCAGCAGCCATCTCCTCGGTAGCGGGAGGGCCGACAATGAGCAGTTCTTC

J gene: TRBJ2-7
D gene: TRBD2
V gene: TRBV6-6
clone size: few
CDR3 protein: CASSPTSGSRGEQYF
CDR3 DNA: TGTGCCAGCAGCCCGACTAGCGGGAGCCGTGGGGAGCAGTACTTC

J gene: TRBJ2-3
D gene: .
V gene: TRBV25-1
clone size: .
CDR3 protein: CASSEYKGTDTQYF
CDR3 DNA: TGTGCCAGCAGTGAATATAAGGGGACAGATACGCAGTATTTT

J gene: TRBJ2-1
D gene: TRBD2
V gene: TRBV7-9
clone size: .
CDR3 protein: CASSLGGSPYNEQFF
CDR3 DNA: TGTGCCAGCAGCTTGGGCGGGAGCCCCTACAATGAGCAGTTCTTC

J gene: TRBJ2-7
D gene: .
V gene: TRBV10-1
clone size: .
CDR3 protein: CASSRGGTADYEQYF
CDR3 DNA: TGCGCCAGCAGCCGGGGCGGGACAGCGGACTACGAGCAGTACTTC

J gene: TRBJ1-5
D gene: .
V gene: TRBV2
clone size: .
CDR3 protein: CASSGAGFYSNQPQHF
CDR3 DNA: TGTGCCAGCAGTGGTGCGGGGTTCTATAGCAATCAGCCCCAGCATTTT

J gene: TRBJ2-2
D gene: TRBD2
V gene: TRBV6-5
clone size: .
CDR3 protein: CATGLADTGELFF
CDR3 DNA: TGTGCCACAGGACTAGCGGACACCGGGGAGCTGTTTTTT

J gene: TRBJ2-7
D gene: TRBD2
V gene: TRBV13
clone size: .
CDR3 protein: CASSWQREGRPEQYF
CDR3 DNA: TGTGCCAGCAGCTGGCAGCGGGAGGGCCGCCCCGAGCAGTACTTC

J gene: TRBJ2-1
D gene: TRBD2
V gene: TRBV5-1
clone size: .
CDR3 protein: CASSAGLAGVTDEQFF
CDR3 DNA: TGCGCCAGCAGCGCGGGACTAGCGGGAGTGACGGATGAGCAGTTCTTC

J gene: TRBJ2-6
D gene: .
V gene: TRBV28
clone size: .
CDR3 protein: CASSLLRDSAGANVLTF
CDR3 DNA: TGTGCCAGCAGTTTATTGCGGGACAGCGCTGGGGCCAACGTCCTGACTTTC

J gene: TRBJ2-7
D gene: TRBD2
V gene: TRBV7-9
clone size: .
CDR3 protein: CASSLVAGGFYEQYF
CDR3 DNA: TGTGCCAGCAGCTTAGTAGCGGGAGGGTTCTACGAGCAGTACTTC

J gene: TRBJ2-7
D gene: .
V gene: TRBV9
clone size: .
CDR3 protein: CASSGDGYEQYF
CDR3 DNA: TGTGCCAGCAGCGGCGACGGATACGAGCAGTACTTC

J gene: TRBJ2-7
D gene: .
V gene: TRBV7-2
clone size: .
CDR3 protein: CASSLDPRGGEYF
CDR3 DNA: TGTGCCAGCAGCTTAGATCCCCGCGGCGGGGAGTACTTC

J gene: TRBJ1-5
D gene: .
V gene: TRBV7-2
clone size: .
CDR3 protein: CASSLGVNSNQPQHF
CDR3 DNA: TGTGCCAGCAGCTTAGGGGTCAATAGCAATCAGCCCCAGCATTTT

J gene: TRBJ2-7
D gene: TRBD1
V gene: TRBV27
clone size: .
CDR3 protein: CASGTRKTRGRYEQYF
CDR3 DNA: TGTGCCAGCGGAACCCGTAAAACCAGGGGGCGCTACGAGCAGTACTTC

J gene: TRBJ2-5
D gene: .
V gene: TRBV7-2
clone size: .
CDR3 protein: CASSLGAASQETQYF
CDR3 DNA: TGTGCCAGCAGCTTAGGGGCAGCTTCCCAAGAGACCCAGTACTTC

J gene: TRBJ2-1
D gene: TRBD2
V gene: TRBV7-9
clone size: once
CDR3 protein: CASCGLAEFNEQFF
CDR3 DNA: TGTGCCAGCTGCGGACTAGCGGAATTCAATGAGCAGTTCTTC

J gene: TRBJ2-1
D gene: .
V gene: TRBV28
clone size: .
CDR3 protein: CASKGLNEQFF
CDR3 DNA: TGTGCCAGCAAGGGCCTCAATGAGCAGTTCTTC

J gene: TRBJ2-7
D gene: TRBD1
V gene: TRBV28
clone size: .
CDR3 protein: CASSLSGTGTYEQYF
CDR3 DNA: TGTGCCAGCAGTTTATCCGGGACAGGGACCTACGAGCAGTACTTC

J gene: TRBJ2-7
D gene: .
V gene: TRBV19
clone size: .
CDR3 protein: CASSIPTGRSYEQYF
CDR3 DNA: TGTGCCAGTAGTATCCCGACAGGCCGCTCCTACGAGCAGTACTTC

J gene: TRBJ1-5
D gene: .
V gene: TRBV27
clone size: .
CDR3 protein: CASSRDTNQPQHF
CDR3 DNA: TGTGCCAGCAGTCGGGACACCAATCAGCCCCAGCATTTT

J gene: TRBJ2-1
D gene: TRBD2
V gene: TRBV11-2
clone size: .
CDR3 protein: CASRKPGLDYNEQFF
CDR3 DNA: TGTGCCAGCAGAAAACCGGGACTAGACTACAATGAGCAGTTCTTC

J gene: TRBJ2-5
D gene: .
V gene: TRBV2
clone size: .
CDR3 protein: CASGRGLAETQYF
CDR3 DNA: TGTGCCAGCGGACGGGGGCTGGCGGAGACCCAGTACTTC

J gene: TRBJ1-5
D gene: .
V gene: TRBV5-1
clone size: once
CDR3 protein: CASSFEGNQPQHF
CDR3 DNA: TGCGCCAGCAGCTTTGAGGGCAATCAGCCCCAGCATTTT

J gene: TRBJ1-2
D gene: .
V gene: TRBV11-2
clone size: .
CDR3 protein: CASSLLKGWDGYTF
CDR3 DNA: TGTGCCAGCAGCTTACTCAAGGGTTGGGATGGCTACACCTTC